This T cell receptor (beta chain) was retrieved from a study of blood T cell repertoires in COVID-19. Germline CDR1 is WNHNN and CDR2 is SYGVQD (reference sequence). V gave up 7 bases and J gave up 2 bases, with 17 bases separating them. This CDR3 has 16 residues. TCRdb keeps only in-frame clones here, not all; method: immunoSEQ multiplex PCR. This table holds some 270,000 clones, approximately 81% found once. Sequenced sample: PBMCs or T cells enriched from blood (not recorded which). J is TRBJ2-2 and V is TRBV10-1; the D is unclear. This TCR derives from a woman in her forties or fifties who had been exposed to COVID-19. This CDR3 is CASKSPRAINTGELFF. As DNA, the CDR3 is TGCGCCAGCAAGAGTCCGAGAGCTATAAACACCGGGGAGCTGTTTTTT.